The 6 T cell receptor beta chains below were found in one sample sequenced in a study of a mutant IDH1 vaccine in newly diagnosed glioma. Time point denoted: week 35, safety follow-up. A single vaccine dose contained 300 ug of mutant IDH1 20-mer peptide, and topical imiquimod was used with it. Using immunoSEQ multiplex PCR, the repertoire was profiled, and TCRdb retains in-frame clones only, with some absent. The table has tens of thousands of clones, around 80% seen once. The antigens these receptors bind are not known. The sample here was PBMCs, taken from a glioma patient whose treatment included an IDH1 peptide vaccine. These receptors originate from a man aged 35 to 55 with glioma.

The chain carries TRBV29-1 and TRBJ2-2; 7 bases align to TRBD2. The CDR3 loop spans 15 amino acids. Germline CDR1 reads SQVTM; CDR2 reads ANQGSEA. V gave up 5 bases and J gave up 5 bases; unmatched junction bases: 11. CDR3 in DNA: TGCAGCGTTATAAAGGCGGGGGTAGGGACCGGGGAGCTGTTTTTT. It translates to CSVIKAGVGTGELFF.

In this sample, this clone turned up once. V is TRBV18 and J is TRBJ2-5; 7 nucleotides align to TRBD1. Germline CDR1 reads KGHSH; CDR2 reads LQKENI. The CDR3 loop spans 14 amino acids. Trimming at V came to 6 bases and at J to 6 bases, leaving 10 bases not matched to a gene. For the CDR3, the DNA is TGTGCCAGCTCCACGACAGGGAGCGGTAAGACCCAGTACTTC. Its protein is CASSTTGSGKTQYF.

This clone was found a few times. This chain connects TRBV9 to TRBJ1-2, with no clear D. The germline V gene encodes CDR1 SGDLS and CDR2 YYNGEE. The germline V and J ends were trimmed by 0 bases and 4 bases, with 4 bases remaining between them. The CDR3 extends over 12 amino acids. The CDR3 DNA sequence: TGTGCCAGCAGCGTAGATGGCTATGGCTACACCTTC. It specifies CASSVDGYGYTF.

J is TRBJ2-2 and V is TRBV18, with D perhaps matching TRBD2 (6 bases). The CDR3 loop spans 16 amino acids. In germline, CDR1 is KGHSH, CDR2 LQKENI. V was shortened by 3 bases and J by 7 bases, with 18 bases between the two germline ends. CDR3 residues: CASSPSGGITIGELFF. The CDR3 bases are TGTGCCAGCTCACCTTCGGGCGGGATAACGATCGGGGAGCTGTTTTTT. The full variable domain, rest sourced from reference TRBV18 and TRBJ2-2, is NAGVMQNPRHLVRRRGQEARLRCSPMKGHSHVYWYRQLPEEGLKFMVYLQKENIIDESGMPKERFSAEFPKEGPSILRIQQVVRGDSAAYFCASSPSGGITIGELFFGEGSRLTVL.

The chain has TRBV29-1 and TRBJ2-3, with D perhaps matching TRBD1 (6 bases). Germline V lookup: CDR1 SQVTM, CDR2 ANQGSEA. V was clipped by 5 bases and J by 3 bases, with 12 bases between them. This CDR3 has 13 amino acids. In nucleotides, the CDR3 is TGCAGCGTTCCGGGACACACAACAGATACGCAGTATTTT. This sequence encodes CSVPGHTTDTQYF.

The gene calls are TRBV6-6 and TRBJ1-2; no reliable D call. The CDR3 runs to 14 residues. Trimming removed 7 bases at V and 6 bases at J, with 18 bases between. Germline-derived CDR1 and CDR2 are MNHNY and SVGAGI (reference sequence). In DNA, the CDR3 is TGTGCCAGCAACGGGCTCGGGCCCCTAGATGGCTACACCTTC. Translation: CASNGLGPLDGYTF.